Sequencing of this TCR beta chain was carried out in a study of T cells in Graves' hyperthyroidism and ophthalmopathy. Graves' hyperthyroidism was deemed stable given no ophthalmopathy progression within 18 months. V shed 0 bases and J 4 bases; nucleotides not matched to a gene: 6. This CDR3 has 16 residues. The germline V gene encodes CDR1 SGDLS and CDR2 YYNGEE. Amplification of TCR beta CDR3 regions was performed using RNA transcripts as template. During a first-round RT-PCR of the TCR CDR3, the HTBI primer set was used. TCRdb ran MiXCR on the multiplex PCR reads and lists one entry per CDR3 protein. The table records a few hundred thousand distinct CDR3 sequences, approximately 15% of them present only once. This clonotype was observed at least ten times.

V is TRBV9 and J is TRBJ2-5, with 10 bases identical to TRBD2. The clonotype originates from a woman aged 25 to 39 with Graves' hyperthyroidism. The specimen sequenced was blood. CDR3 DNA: TGTGCCAGCAGCGTAGGGGCGCTAGCGGGAGTAGAGACCCAGTACTTC. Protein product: CASSVGALAGVETQYF.